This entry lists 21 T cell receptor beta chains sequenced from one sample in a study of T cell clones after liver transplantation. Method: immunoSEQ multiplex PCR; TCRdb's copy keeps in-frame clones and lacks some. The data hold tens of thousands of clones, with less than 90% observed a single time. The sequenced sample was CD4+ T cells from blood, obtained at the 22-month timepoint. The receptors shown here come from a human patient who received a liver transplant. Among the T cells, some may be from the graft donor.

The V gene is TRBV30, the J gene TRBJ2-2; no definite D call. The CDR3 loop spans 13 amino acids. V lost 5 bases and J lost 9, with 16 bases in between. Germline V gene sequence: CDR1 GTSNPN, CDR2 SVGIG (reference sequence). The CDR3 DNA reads TGTGCCTGGGTTTCGAGGAGCTCCCGGGAGCTGTTTTTT. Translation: CAWVSRSSRELFF.

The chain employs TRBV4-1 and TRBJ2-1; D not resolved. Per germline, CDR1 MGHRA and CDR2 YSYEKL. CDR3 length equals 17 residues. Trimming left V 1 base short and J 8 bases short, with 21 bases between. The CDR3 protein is CASSQATNYPVVDEQFF. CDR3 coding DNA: TGCGCCAGCAGCCAAGCAACTAACTACCCGGTAGTCGATGAGCAGTTCTTC.

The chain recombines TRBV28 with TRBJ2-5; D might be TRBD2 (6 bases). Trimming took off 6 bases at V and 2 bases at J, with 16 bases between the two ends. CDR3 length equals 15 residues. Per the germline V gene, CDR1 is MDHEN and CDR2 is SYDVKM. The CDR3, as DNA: TGTGCCAGCAGCGGGGGTTTAGGTACTCAAGAGACCCAGTACTTC. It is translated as CASSGGLGTQETQYF.

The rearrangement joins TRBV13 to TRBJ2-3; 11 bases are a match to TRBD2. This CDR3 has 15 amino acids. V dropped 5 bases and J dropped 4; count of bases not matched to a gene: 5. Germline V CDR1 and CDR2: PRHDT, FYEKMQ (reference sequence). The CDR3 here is CASSHFSGGADTQYF. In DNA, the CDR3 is TGTGCCAGCAGCCACTTTAGCGGGGGGGCAGATACGCAGTATTTT.

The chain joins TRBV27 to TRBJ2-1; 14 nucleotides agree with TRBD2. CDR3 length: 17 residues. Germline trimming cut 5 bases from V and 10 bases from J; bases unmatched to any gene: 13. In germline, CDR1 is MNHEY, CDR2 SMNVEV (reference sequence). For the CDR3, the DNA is TGTGCCAGCAGTGCCTCCGGGACTAGCGGGGGCCCAGGGGAGCAGTTCTTC. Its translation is CASSASGTSGGPGEQFF.

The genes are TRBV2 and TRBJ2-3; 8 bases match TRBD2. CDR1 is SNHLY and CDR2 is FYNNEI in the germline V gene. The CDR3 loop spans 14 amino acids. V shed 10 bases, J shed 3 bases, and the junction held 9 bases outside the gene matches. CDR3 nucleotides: TGTGCCACCCGTAGCGGGGTGGGGACAGATACGCAGTATTTT. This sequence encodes CATRSGVGTDTQYF.

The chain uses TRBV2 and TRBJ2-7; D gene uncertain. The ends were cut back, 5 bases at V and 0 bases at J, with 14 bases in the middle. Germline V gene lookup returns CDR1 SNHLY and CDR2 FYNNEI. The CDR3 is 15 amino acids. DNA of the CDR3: TGTGCCAGCAGTCACCGTCCCGACACCTCCTACGAGCAGTACTTC. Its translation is CASSHRPDTSYEQYF.

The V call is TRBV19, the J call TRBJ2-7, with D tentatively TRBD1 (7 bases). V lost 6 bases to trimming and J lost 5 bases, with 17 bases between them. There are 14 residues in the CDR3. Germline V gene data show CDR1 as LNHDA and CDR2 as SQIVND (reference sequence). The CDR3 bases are TGTGCCAGTAGCCAGGGGGGAGCAAGTGACGAGCAGTACTTC. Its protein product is CASSQGGASDEQYF.

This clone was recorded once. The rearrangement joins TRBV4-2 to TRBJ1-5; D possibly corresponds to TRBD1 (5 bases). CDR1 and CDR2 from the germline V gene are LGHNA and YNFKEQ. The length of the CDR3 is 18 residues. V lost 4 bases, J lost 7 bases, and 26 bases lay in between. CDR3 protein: CASSLFITGSESRQPQHF. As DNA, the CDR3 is TGTGCCAGCAGCCTATTCATCACAGGATCAGAGTCAAGGCAGCCCCAGCATTTT.

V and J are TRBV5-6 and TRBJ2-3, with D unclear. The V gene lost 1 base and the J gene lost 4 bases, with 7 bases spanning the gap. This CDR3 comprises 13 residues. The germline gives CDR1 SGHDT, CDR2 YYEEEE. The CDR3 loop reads CASSLRLADTQYF. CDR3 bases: TGTGCCAGCAGCTTGAGGCTAGCAGATACGCAGTATTTT.

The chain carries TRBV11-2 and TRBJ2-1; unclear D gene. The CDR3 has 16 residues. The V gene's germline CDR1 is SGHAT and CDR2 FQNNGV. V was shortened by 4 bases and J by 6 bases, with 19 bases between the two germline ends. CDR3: CASSSHGSQTVNEQFF. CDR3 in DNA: TGTGCCAGCAGCTCCCACGGCAGTCAAACCGTCAATGAGCAGTTCTTC.

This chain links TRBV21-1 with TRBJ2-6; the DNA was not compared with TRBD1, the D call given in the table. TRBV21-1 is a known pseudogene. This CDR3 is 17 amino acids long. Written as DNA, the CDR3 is TGTGCCAGCCCACAGGGGCAGGGATTGACAGGGGCCAACGTCCTGACTTTC. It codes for CASPQGQGLTGANVLTF.

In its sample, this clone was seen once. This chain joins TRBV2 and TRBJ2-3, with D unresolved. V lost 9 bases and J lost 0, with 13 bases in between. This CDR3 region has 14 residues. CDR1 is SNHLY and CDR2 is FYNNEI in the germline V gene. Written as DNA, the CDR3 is TGTGCCAGGGGTGGTAAGATGAGCACAGATACGCAGTATTTT. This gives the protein CARGGKMSTDTQYF.

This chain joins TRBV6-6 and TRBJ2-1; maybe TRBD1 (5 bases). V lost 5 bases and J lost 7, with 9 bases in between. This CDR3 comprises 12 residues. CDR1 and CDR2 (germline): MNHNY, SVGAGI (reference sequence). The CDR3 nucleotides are TGTGCCAGCAGTATACCAGGGAATGAGCAGTTCTTC. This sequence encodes CASSIPGNEQFF.

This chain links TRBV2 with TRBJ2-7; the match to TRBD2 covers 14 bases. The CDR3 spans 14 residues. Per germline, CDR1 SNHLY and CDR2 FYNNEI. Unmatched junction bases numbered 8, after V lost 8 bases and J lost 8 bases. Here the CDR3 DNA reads TGTGCCAGCGTCCCGGGACTAGCGGGGGCCCAGCAGTACTTC. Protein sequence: CASVPGLAGAQQYF.

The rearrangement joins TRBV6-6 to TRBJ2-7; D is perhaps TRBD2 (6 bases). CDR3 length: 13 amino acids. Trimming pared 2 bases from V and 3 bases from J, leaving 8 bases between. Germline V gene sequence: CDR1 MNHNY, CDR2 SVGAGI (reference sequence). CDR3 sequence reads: CASSYLGLYEQYF. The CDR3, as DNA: TGTGCCAGCAGTTACCTGGGACTCTACGAGCAGTACTTC.

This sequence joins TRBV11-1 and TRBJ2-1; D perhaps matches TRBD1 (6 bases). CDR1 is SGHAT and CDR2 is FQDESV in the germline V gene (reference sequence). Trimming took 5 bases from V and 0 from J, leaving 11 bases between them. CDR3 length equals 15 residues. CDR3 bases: TGTGCCAGCAGCGTCCAGGGGTACTCCTACAATGAGCAGTTCTTC. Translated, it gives CASSVQGYSYNEQFF.

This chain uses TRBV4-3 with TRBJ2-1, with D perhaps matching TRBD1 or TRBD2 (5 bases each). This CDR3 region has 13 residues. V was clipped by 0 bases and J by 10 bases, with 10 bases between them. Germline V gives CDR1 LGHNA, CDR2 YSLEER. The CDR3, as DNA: TGCGCCAGCAGCCAAGATACGGGGCGGGAGCAGTTCTTC. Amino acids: CASSQDTGREQFF.

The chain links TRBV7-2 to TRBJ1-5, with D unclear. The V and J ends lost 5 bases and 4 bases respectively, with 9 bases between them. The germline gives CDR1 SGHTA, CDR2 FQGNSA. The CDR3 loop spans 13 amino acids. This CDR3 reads CASSLSLNQPQHF. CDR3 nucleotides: TGTGCCAGCAGCCTGAGCCTAAATCAGCCCCAGCATTTT.

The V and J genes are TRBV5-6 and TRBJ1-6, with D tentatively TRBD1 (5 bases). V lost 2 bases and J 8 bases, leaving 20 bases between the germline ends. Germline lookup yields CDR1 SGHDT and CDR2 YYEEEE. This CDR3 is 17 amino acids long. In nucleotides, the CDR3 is TGTGCCAGCAGCTTCGGGGCGGCCGGCCTGAATTATTCACCCCTCCACTTT. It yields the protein CASSFGAAGLNYSPLHF.

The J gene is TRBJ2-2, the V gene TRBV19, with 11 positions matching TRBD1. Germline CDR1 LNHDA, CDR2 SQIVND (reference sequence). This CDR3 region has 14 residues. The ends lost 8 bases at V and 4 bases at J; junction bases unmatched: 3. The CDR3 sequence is CASRDRGSTGELFF. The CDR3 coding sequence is TGTGCCAGTCGGGACAGGGGGAGCACCGGGGAGCTGTTTTTT.